This T cell receptor (beta chain) was recovered during a study of T cells in Graves' hyperthyroidism and ophthalmopathy. RNA transcripts provided the source from which TCR beta CDR3 regions were amplified. The TCR CDR3 first-round RT-PCR relied on the HTBI primer set. TCRdb passed the multiplex PCR reads through MiXCR, listing each CDR3 protein once. The top ten clones hold 19% of a sample with about 570,000 distinct CDR3 sequences, about half of them seen once. To note about this clonotype: The antigen remains unidentified. The junction departs from germline at one end; a sequencing error may be responsible.

Study-level findings and limits: Blood also contained most expanded thyroid clonotypes above 0.001.

The CDR3 runs to 13 residues. Germline V gene lookup returns CDR1 SGHTA and CDR2 FQGTGA. The diagnoses drew upon clinical symptoms, serum thyroxine and TRAb, thyroid ultrasound and orbital computed tomography. The sequence was collected from an adult woman with Graves' disease, either hyperthyroidism or ophthalmopathy (not recorded which). This rearrangement joins TRBV7-3 to TRBJ2-6; D call uncertain. Sequenced: peripheral blood or thyroid tissue (not recorded which). The CDR3 loop reads CASSLKVGSPEAF. CDR3 sequence (DNA): TGTGCCAGCAGCTTAAAGGTCGGGTCTCCTGAAGCTTTC. The variable domain in full, completed from reference TRBV7-3 and TRBJ2-6, reads GAGVSQTPSNKVTEKGKYVELRCDPISGHTALYWYRQSLGQGPEFLIYFQGTGAADDSGLPNDRFFAVRPEGSVSTLKIQRTERGDSAVYLCASSLKVGSPEAFGAGSRLTVL.